These 18 T cell receptor beta chains share one sample of origin, sequenced in a study of blood T cell repertoires in COVID-19 (dated by TCRdb to 2018 to 2020). The library was prepared using the immunoSEQ multiplex PCR assay. What TCRdb holds here is the immuneACCESS table cut down to in-frame rearrangements. Part of the clones is not present; checked against another copy, under half of the missing clones reflect an unresolved V gene, and the others are unexplained. The sample data list approximately 310,000 clones, and 75% to 90% of these were observed just once. The biggest ten clones account for 4.5% to 6.5% of the sample. Material for sequencing was PBMCs or T cells enriched from blood (not recorded which). These receptors all stem from a man in his fifties or sixties who had recovered from COVID-19.

This chain joins TRBV19 and TRBJ1-2, with 10 positions matching TRBD1. The CDR3 covers 14 residues. The V segment lost 7 bases and the J segment 7 bases; nucleotides outside the gene matches: 9. CDR1 LNHDA and CDR2 SQIVND come from the germline V gene (reference sequence). The CDR3 bases are TGTGCCAGTATCCGACAGGGGGCTTCTGGTGGCTACACCTTC. This sequence encodes CASIRQGASGGYTF.

CDR3 sequence reads: CASSEGQGAYNEQFF. The CDR3 nucleotides read TGCGCCAGCAGCGAGGGACAGGGAGCCTACAATGAGCAGTTCTTC. This chain uses TRBV5-1 with TRBJ2-1, with TRBD1 identical over 9 bases. The CDR3 has 15 residues. Germline CDR1 SGHRS, CDR2 YFSETQ. The ends lost 4 bases at V and 2 bases at J; junction bases unmatched: 4. The entire variable domain, with the rest obtained from reference TRBV5-1 and TRBJ2-1, is as follows: KAGVTQTPRYLIKTRGQQVTLSCSPISGHRSVSWYQQTPGQGLQFLFEYFSETQRNKGNFPGRFSGRQFSNSRSEMNVSTLELGDSALYLCASSEGQGAYNEQFFGPGTRLTVL.

This rearrangement joins TRBV6-2 or TRBV6-3 to TRBJ2-1; 9 nucleotides match TRBD2. With 4 bases clipped from V and 4 bases from J, the junction kept 11 bases outside the gene matches. Germline V gives CDR1 MNHEY, CDR2 SVGEGT. This CDR3 comprises 17 residues. The CDR3 is CASSSPRAGGSYNEQFF. CDR3 sequence (DNA): TGTGCCAGCAGTTCCCCGAGGGCGGGGGGGTCATACAATGAGCAGTTCTTC.

This sequence joins TRBV7-9 and TRBJ2-7; D is possibly TRBD2 (6 bases). Trimming left V 4 bases short and J 2 bases short, with 18 bases between. Germline V gives CDR1 SEHNR, CDR2 FQNEAQ (reference sequence). The CDR3 is made up of 16 amino acids. The CDR3 nucleotides read TGTGCCAGCAGCTCACTATGGGGGGTTGGGGCCTACGAGCAGTACTTC. Translated, it gives CASSSLWGVGAYEQYF.

Details on this clone: One end of the junction varies from germline; a read error may be responsible. This rearrangement joins TRBV18 to TRBJ2-3; 10 bases align to TRBD2. This CDR3 spans 12 amino acids. CDR1 is KGHSH, CDR2 LQKENI, per germline. CDR3 bases: TGCGGGACTAGCGAGAGCACAGATACGCAGTATTTT. Encoded protein: CGTSESTDTQYF.

The chain has TRBV19 and TRBJ2-7, with D perhaps matching TRBD1 (6 bases). The CDR3 totals 15 residues. Trimming cost V 2 bases and J 2 bases, with 13 bases left between them. Germline assignment: CDR1 LNHDA and CDR2 SQIVND (reference sequence). This CDR3 reads CASSISPGAPYEQYF. The CDR3 bases are TGTGCCAGTAGTATATCGCCAGGGGCCCCCTACGAGCAGTACTTC.

This chain links TRBV7-9 with TRBJ1-1; no reliable D call. The germline V gene has CDR1 SEHNR and CDR2 FQNEAQ (reference sequence). The V end lost 1 base, the J end lost 1 base, and 7 bases lay between the germline ends. The CDR3 is made up of 14 amino acids. CDR3 amino acids: CASSLGGRNTEAFF. The CDR3 bases are TGTGCCAGCAGCTTAGGTGGCCGGAACACTGAAGCTTTCTTT.

The chain has TRBV29-1 and TRBJ2-7, with 11 bases matching TRBD2. Matching the DNA end better, TRBJ2-5 makes the J call doubtful. Per germline, CDR1 SQVTM and CDR2 ANQGSEA. The CDR3 is made up of 14 amino acids. Here the CDR3 reads CSVTLAGGLETQYF. The CDR3 coding sequence is TGCAGCGTCACTCTAGCGGGAGGACTCGAGACCCAGTACTTC.

This chain joins TRBV5-1 and TRBJ1-1; no firm D call. Trimming cost V 4 bases and J 1 base, with 17 bases left between them. Per germline, CDR1 SGHRS and CDR2 YFSETQ. This CDR3 has 16 amino acids. CDR3 region: CASSANSRLGNTEAFF. As DNA, the CDR3 is TGCGCCAGCAGCGCCAACTCGAGGTTGGGGAACACTGAAGCTTTCTTT.

The chain employs TRBV7-2 and TRBJ1-1, with unresolved D. This CDR3 comprises 12 residues. Per germline, CDR1 SGHTA and CDR2 FQGNSA. Trimming cost V 5 bases and J 10 bases, with 14 bases left between them. The CDR3 nucleotides read TGTGCCAGCAGCCCCGTGAGGGTAGGAGCTTTCTTT. Protein product: CASSPVRVGAFF.

This chain joins TRBV24-1 and TRBJ2-3; D is undetermined. The V and J ends lost 3 bases and 4 bases respectively, with 13 bases between them. Germline V CDR1 and CDR2: KGHDR, SFDVKD. The CDR3 has 15 residues. The CDR3 protein is CATSDPRSKPDTQYF. Here the CDR3 DNA reads TGTGCCACCAGTGATCCCCGTTCGAAGCCAGATACGCAGTATTTT.

This clone was observed a few times. The chain uses TRBV18 and TRBJ2-7; the match to TRBD1 covers 7 bases. With 3 bases clipped from V and 6 bases from J, the junction kept 11 bases outside the gene matches. The CDR3 runs 15 residues. Germline assignment: CDR1 KGHSH and CDR2 LQKENI. The CDR3 here is CASSPTITGAREQYF. CDR3 in DNA: TGTGCCAGCTCACCGACAATTACAGGGGCGCGCGAGCAGTACTTC.

The chain links TRBV3-1 (or the pseudogene TRBV3-2) to TRBJ2-1; tentative D call: TRBD2 (6 bases). Germline CDR1 LGHDT, CDR2 YNNKEL (reference sequence). The CDR3 is made up of 16 amino acids. Deletions cut 4 bases from V and 3 bases from J, with 16 bases between. This CDR3 is CASSPLGGKGYNEQFF. CDR3 sequence (DNA): TGTGCCAGCAGCCCCCTGGGGGGAAAAGGCTACAATGAGCAGTTCTTC.

This clone appeared once. The V call is TRBV28, the J call TRBJ2-2, with D unresolved. Between the trimmed V and J ends, which lost 8 bases and 4 bases, there was a span of 8 bases. The germline V gene has CDR1 MDHEN and CDR2 SYDVKM. The CDR3 runs to 12 residues. The CDR3 DNA reads as TGTGCCAGCCAACGGTTCACCGGGGAGCTGTTTTTT. Translation gives CASQRFTGELFF.

V and J are TRBV10-1 and TRBJ1-3; no clear D gene. The CDR3 runs to 12 residues. Per the germline V gene, CDR1 is WNHNN and CDR2 is SYGVQD (reference sequence). The V end lost 4 bases, the J end lost 2 bases, and 3 bases lay between the germline ends. The CDR3 sequence: CASSGPGNTIYF. CDR3 DNA sequence: TGCGCCAGCAGTGGGCCTGGAAACACCATATATTTT.

The table lists this clone with a few counts. The chain carries TRBV18 and TRBJ2-1, with TRBD1 identical over 7 bases. The CDR3 runs to 14 residues. V lost 0 bases and J lost 9; bases outside the gene matches: 5. In germline, CDR1 is KGHSH, CDR2 LQKENI. This CDR3 is CASSPPTGVAEQFF. DNA for the CDR3: TGTGCCAGCTCACCACCAACAGGGGTAGCTGAGCAGTTCTTC.

The V call is TRBV15, the J call TRBJ1-5; D is unresolved. This CDR3 has 13 residues. Germline V gene lookup returns CDR1 LNHNV and CDR2 YYDKDF (reference sequence). V gave up 3 bases and J gave up 5 bases, with 8 bases separating them. CDR3 DNA: TGTGCCACCAGCAGGGGAGGTGATCAGCCCCAGCATTTT. Translating it yields CATSRGGDQPQHF.

This clone was picked up a small number of times. This same CDR3 is encoded by further DNA sequences in the sample. This chain's CDR3 is CASSGQSTDTQYF. CDR3 coding DNA: TGTGCCAGCAGTGGACAAAGCACAGATACGCAGTATTTT. This chain joins TRBV6-4 and TRBJ2-3; no clear D. V lost 4 bases to trimming and J lost 0 bases, with 5 bases between them. CDR1 MRHNA and CDR2 SNTAGT come from the germline V gene. There are 13 residues in the CDR3.